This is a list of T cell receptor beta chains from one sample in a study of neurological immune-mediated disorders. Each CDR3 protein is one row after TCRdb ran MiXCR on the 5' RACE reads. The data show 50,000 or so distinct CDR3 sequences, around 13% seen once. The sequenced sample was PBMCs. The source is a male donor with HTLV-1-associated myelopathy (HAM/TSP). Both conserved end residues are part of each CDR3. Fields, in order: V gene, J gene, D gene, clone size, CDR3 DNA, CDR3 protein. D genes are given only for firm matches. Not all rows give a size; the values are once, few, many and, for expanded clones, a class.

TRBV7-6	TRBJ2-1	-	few	TGTGCCAGCAGCCGAAGGGCTTTCGAAAACAATGAGCAGTTCTTC	CASSRRAFENNEQFF
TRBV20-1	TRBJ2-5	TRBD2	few	TGCAGTGCTACTCTGCTAGCGGGGGGGGAGACCCAGTACTTC	CSATLLAGGETQYF
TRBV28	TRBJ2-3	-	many	TGTGCCAGCAGTTTAACGTCAGGGACAGATACGCAGTATTTT	CASSLTSGTDTQYF
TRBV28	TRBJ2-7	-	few	TGTGCCAGCAGCCCACCGGGGGTCCCTACCTACGAGCAGTACTTC	CASSPPGVPTYEQYF
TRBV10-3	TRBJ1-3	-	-	TGTGCCATCAGGGACAGCGCTGGAGACACCATATATTTT	CAIRDSAGDTIYF
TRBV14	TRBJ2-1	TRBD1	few	TGTGCCAGCAGCCATGAACAGGGGGCAAGGTACAATGAGCAGTTCTTC	CASSHEQGARYNEQFF
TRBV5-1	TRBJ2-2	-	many	TGCGCCAGCAGCCCTGACAGATTTACCGGGGAGCTGTTTTTT	CASSPDRFTGELFF
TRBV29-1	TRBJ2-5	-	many	TGCAGCGTTGACACGCGCCCTGGCTTTCAAGAGACCCAGTACTTC	CSVDTRPGFQETQYF
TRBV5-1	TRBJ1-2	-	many	TGCGCCAGCAGCTTGATACCGGGGGCGGGAGAAGGCTACACCTTC	CASSLIPGAGEGYTF
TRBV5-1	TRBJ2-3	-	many	TGCGCCAGCAGCTTAGACACACGCACAGATACGCAGTATTTT	CASSLDTRTDTQYF
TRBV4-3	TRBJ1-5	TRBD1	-	TGCGCCAGCAGCCCGGGACAGGGGAATACGCCCCAGCATTTT	CASSPGQGNTPQHF
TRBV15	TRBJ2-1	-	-	TGTGCCACCAGCAGAGACCGGACAGACAATGATCAGTTCTTC	CATSRDRTDNDQFF
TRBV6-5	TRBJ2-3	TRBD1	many	TGTGCCAGCAGTTCTTACACAGGGGCTAGCACAGATACGCAGTATTTT	CASSSYTGASTDTQYF
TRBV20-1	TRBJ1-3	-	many	TGCAGTGCGACGCAAGGATCTGGAAACACCATATATTTT	CSATQGSGNTIYF
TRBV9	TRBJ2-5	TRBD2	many	TGTGCCAGCAGCGTAGCTCCTAGCGGGAGTCAAGAGACCCAGTACTTC	CASSVAPSGSQETQYF
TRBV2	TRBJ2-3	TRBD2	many	TGTGCCAGCAGGACTAGCGGGGGCACAGATACGCAGTATTTT	CASRTSGGTDTQYF
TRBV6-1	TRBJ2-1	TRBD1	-	TGTGCCAGCAGCAACCCCGGGACAGGGATCCACAATGAGCAGTTCTTC	CASSNPGTGIHNEQFF
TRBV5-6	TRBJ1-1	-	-	TGTGCCAGCAGCTTGGAGCGGATAGTGAACACTGAAGATTTCTTT	CASSLERIVNTEDFF
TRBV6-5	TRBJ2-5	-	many	TGTGCCAGCAGTCTCCTGGGACGACAAGAGACCCAGTACTTC	CASSLLGRQETQYF
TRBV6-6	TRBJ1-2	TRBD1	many	TGTGCCAGCAGTTCGACCGACAGGGAGCTTTTCGGCTACACCTTC	CASSSTDRELFGYTF
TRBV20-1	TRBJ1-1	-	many	TGCAGTGCTTGCGACAAGAGAATGAACACTGAAGCTTTCTTT	CSACDKRMNTEAFF
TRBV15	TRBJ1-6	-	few	TGTGCCACCAGCAGAAAGTTGAGGAGTCTCTCCTATAATTCACCCCTCCACTTT	CATSRKLRSLSYNSPLHF
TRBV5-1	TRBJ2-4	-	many	TGCGCCAGCAGCTTGGCTCTCTGGGGTCAGTCGGGCAAAAACATTCAGTACTTC	CASSLALWGQSGKNIQYF
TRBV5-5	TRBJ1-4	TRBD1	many	TGTGCCAGCAGCTCCAAACAGGGGGTTCGGGTTTGGAATGAAAAACTGTTTTTT	CASSSKQGVRVWNEKLFF
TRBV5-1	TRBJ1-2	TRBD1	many	TGCGCCAGCAGCTTGCAAATCCCGGGACAGGGATACTATGGCTACACCTTC	CASSLQIPGQGYYGYTF
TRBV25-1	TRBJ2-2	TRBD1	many	TGTGCCAGCAGAGGACAGGGTTGGGCCGGGGAGCTGTTTTTT	CASRGQGWAGELFF
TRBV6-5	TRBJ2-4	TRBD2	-	TGTGCCAGCAGCCCTCACGGGGGGGGAAACAATCAGTACTTC	CASSPHGGGNNQYF
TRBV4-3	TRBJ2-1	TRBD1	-	TGCGCCAGCAGCCAAGATGCAAGACAGGGGATCAATGAGCAGTTCTTC	CASSQDARQGINEQFF
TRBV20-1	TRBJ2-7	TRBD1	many	TGCAGTGCTAGTAACCTCCAGGGGGCGGGAGAGCAGTACTTC	CSASNLQGAGEQYF
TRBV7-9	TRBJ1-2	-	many	TGTGCCAGCAGCCCCGTATGGGACTCTGGCTACACCTTC	CASSPVWDSGYTF
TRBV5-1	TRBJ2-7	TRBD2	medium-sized	TGCGCCAGCAGCTTGAGCGGGGGAACCTACGAGCAGTACTTC	CASSLSGGTYEQYF